The clone carrying this T cell receptor (beta chain) appeared once. Its antigen is unidentified. The V gene end was trimmed by 6 bases and the J gene end by 5 bases; junction bases not matched to a gene: 6. The CDR3 loop spans 16 amino acids. Germline loops: CDR1 ENHRY, CDR2 SYGVKD. The data stem from a study of T-cell reconstitution after alpha-beta-depleted transplantation in children. Study-level points and caveats: By about two months after transplant, alpha-beta T cells reportedly arose from several hundred graft clones that had expanded.

Unique molecular identifiers were incorporated when the TCRbeta library was constructed. TCRdb re-called the PCR reads through MiXCR, storing one row per CDR3 protein. This table has hundreds of thousands of distinct CDR3 sequences, 10% to 15% appearing once. Sequences were derived from PBMCs, mostly from graft donor cells, sampled 360 days after TCRalphabeta/CD19-depleted stem cell transplant. The receptor was derived from a male patient between 5 and 17 years old who had a stem cell transplant for acute myeloid leukemia, so the T cells may come from the graft donor. The gene calls are TRBV10-3 and TRBJ2-2; 13 bases agree with TRBD2. The CDR3 DNA reads as TGTGCCATCAGCGCCACTAGCGGGAGGGCTACCGGGGAGCTGTTTTTT. Its translation is CAISATSGRATGELFF.